Listed below are T cell receptor beta chains from one sample, sequenced in a study of T-cell memory formation after mild COVID-19. TCRdb re-called the 5' RACE reads with MiXCR, one entry per CDR3 protein. Found here are hundreds of thousands of distinct CDR3 sequences, around 15% of them singletons; the top ten hold roughly 24%. What was sequenced was PBMCs or a T cell subset sorted from them (not recorded which). The origin of the receptors is a man between 18 and 29 years old who had mild COVID-19 (a few samples of this study predate the infection). Cell type and time point are not known. CDR3s include the opening cysteine and the closing phenylalanine or tryptophan. D genes are given only for firm matches. Not every row has a clone size; where given, it reads once, few, many or a size class.

v_call	d_call	j_call	clone_size	cdr3_nt	cdr3_aa
TRBV12-3/TRBV12-4	-	TRBJ1-1	few	TGTGCCAGCAGGCCCCGGAAGGTTTGGACTGAAGCTTTCTTT	CASRPRKVWTEAFF
TRBV7-2	-	TRBJ1-2	-	TGTGCCAGCAGCCAAGGGAGTACCTATGGCTACACCTTC	CASSQGSTYGYTF
TRBV28	-	TRBJ1-1	-	TGTGCCAGCAGTTTCCCCAGGGATGAAGCTTTCTTT	CASSFPRDEAFF
TRBV5-6	-	TRBJ2-5	few	TGTGCCAGCAGCAGGTACAGGGGAGGCTTAGAGACCCAGTACTTC	CASSRYRGGLETQYF
TRBV7-9	TRBD2	TRBJ2-5	-	TGTGCCAGCAGCTTCGGAAGCGGGGGTAGGGAGACCCAGTACTTC	CASSFGSGGRETQYF
TRBV7-9	-	TRBJ2-5	few	TGTGCCAGCAGACGCGAGTGGCCCTTGGGGGAGACCCAGTACTTC	CASRREWPLGETQYF
TRBV6-1	TRBD2	TRBJ2-1	few	TGTGCCAGCAGTGAGGCGATAGCGGGGGTTAGAAGCTCCTACAATGAGCAGTTCTTC	CASSEAIAGVRSSYNEQFF
TRBV7-7	-	TRBJ2-2	few	TGTGCTAGCAAGGAGAGGGTTAGCGGGGAGCTGTTTTTT	CASKERVSGELFF
TRBV20-1	-	TRBJ1-2	few	TGCAGTGCTAGAGATATCCAGGGGCTGAATGGCTACACCTTC	CSARDIQGLNGYTF
TRBV27	-	TRBJ2-4	many	TGTGCCAGCAGTTTATCCTTCAGGAATAAAAACATTCAGTACTTC	CASSLSFRNKNIQYF
TRBV7-9	TRBD2	TRBJ2-5	few	TGTGCCAGCAGGCCAGGACTAGCGGATCAAGAGACCCAGTACTTC	CASRPGLADQETQYF
TRBV5-1	TRBD1	TRBJ1-1	few	TGCGCCAGCAGCCAATCCCCAGGGGGTACTGAAGCTTTCTTT	CASSQSPGGTEAFF
TRBV7-8	TRBD2	TRBJ2-1	-	TGTGCCAGCAGCTTAAGGCTAGCGGGGGGCACCTACAATGAGCAGTTCTTC	CASSLRLAGGTYNEQFF
TRBV2	-	TRBJ2-3	-	TGTGCCAGCAGTCCCGGACAGTTTAGCACAGATACGCAGTATTTT	CASSPGQFSTDTQYF
TRBV5-8	-	TRBJ2-2	few	TGTGCCAGCAGCTCGGGAAAGGCTCTCGCCGGGGAGCTGTTTTTT	CASSSGKALAGELFF
TRBV15	-	TRBJ2-7	-	TGTGCCACCAGCAGAGATAAAAGTGCCATGGGTCTCGAGCAGTACTTC	CATSRDKSAMGLEQYF
TRBV12-3/TRBV12-4	-	TRBJ1-1	-	TGTGCCCAAGATAGGACAGTGAACACTGAAGCTTTCTTT	CAQDRTVNTEAFF
TRBV7-2	TRBD1	TRBJ2-5	many	TGTGCCAGCAGCCGCCAGGGGGCGGGAGAGACCCAGTACTTC	CASSRQGAGETQYF
TRBV12-3/TRBV12-4	-	TRBJ1-3	few	TGTGCCAGCAGTTTAGTGGGATCTGGAAACACCATATATTTT	CASSLVGSGNTIYF
TRBV19	-	TRBJ1-2	-	TGTGCCAGTAGTGAGCAGGGCTTCGGTGGCTACACCTTC	CASSEQGFGGYTF
TRBV4-2	-	TRBJ1-6	-	TGTGCCAGCACCCATCCCACAGGGAGCTCCTATAATTCACCCCTCCACTTT	CASTHPTGSSYNSPLHF
TRBV7-2	-	TRBJ1-5	few	TGTGCCAGCAGCTCCCGGGACTCACTGTACCAGCCCCAGCATTTT	CASSSRDSLYQPQHF
TRBV10-2	-	TRBJ2-2	-	TGCGCCAGCAGTGTGGGCTCCCCCGGGGAGCTGTTTTTT	CASSVGSPGELFF
TRBV7-9	-	TRBJ2-5	few	TGTGCCAGCAGCTCGCTCCTTCGCTCGGAAACCCAGTACTTC	CASSSLLRSETQYF
TRBV7-6	TRBD2	TRBJ2-3	few	TGTGCCAGCAGTTACACTAGCGAATTCACAGATACGCAGTATTTT	CASSYTSEFTDTQYF
TRBV25-1	-	TRBJ1-3	-	TGTGCCAGCAGACGGACTGTTACGGACACCATATATTTT	CASRRTVTDTIYF
TRBV20-1	-	TRBJ1-5	-	TGCAGTGCTGGGGGAGGGGGATCCAGTCAGCCCCAGCATTTT	CSAGGGGSSQPQHF
TRBV29-1	-	TRBJ2-2	few	TGCAGCGCACCGCGGGCCACCGGGGAGCTGTTTTTT	CSAPRATGELFF
TRBV6-2/TRBV6-3	TRBD2	TRBJ2-1	-	TGTGCCAGCAGGAGGACTAGCGGGGGGGGGTCCGAACAGTTCTTC	CASRRTSGGGSEQFF
TRBV4-2	-	TRBJ1-6	-	TGTGCCAGCAGCCAAGAAACAGGGTCACCCCTCCACTTT	CASSQETGSPLHF
TRBV9	-	TRBJ2-7	few	TGTGCCAGCAGCGGCTGGACGGCCAGCGAGCAGTACTTC	CASSGWTASEQYF
TRBV7-6	TRBD2	TRBJ2-3	-	TGTGCCAGCAGCTTAGGGACTAGCGCCACGGCAGATACGCAGTATTTT	CASSLGTSATADTQYF
TRBV11-2	-	TRBJ2-3	-	TGTGCCAGCAGCTTCGTTTTATACACAGATACGCAGTATTTT	CASSFVLYTDTQYF
TRBV2	TRBD2	TRBJ2-5	-	TGTGCCAGCAGTGAAGCGCCGGGGGGGACCCAGTACTTC	CASSEAPGGTQYF
TRBV5-1	TRBD1	TRBJ1-2	few	TGCGCCAGCAGCTTAACAGGGGCCTCAGCTAACTATGGCTACACCTTC	CASSLTGASANYGYTF